The clone carrying this T cell receptor beta chain was seen a few times. The sample is drawn from a study of blood T cell repertoires in COVID-19. Across the whole study: PBMCs, B-cell-depleted T cells, or T cells were the source of the cDNA or gDNA that made up the material.

V lost 3 bases to trimming and J lost 2 bases; unmatched junction nucleotides: 2. The germline V gene has CDR1 MRHNA and CDR2 SNTAGT. The CDR3 has 14 residues. Data came from immunoSEQ multiplex PCR; TCRdb stores just in-frame clones and leaves some out. The data contain roughly 250,000 clones, approximately 86% of them seen just once; the ten biggest clones take up about 1.5%. The V gene is TRBV6-4, the J gene TRBJ2-3; 7 bases are shared with TRBD2. This sequence was found in a woman aged 50 to 65 who had recovered from COVID-19. The sequenced sample was PBMCs or T cells enriched from blood (not recorded which). CDR3 residues: CASSEGGDTDTQYF. For the CDR3, the DNA is TGTGCCAGCAGTGAGGGGGGGGACACAGATACGCAGTATTTT.